This T cell receptor beta chain appears in the sequencing data of a study of blood T cell repertoires in COVID-19. For the study at large: Researchers got acute and convalescent COVID-19 samples from the United States, Italy and Spain. The cDNA or gDNA used as material had been derived from T cells, B-cell-depleted T cells, or PBMCs.

Trimming cost V 2 bases and J 8 bases; bases outside gene matches: 5. The CDR3 has 14 residues. Germline lookup yields CDR1 LGHNA and CDR2 YSLEER. Under the authors' procedure: Nucleated cell number was recorded as an estimate derived from reference gene primer amplification. Some clones are missing from TCRdb's copy, which holds only in-frame ones; the method was immunoSEQ multiplex PCR. From that table come the V and J calls and clone size; the DNA was used to work out D and trimming. The sample holds 270,000 or so clones, 86% seen once. Sequencing was performed on peripheral blood. J is TRBJ1-2 and V is TRBV4-3; 10 nucleotides agree with TRBD1. The receptor's source is a woman between 25 and 40 years old with active or convalescent COVID-19. DNA of the CDR3: TGCGCCAGCAGCCAAAGACAGGGGGCGAAGGGCTACACCTTC. Amino acid sequence: CASSQRQGAKGYTF.